This TCR beta chain originates from a study of T cells in Graves' hyperthyroidism and ophthalmopathy. Patients were excluded for uncontrolled infection, other autoimmune disease, pregnancy or lactation. V lost 3 bases and J lost 5, with 8 bases in between. Germline-derived CDR1 and CDR2 are SGHTA and FQGTGA. This CDR3 region has 13 residues. TCR beta CDR3 regions were amplified from RNA. The TCR CDR3 first-round RT-PCR relied on the HTBI primer set. TCRdb redid the calling of the multiplex PCR reads with MiXCR, one entry per CDR3 protein. The sample includes 500,000 to 750,000 distinct CDR3 sequences, 15% to 17% of them seen just once. This clonotype appeared many times.

The sequence was obtained from a woman aged 30 to 39 with Graves' hyperthyroidism. The sequenced sample consisted of blood. This chain links TRBV7-3 with TRBJ2-1; D gene ambiguous. Here the CDR3 reads CASSFGGDNEQFF. The CDR3 nucleotides are TGTGCCAGCAGCTTTGGTGGTGACAATGAGCAGTTCTTC.